Below are 19 T cell receptor beta chains sequenced from a single sample in a study of blood T cell repertoires in COVID-19 (dated by TCRdb to the early 2020s). The library was made by the immunoSEQ multiplex PCR assay. In its TCRdb copy, this immuneACCESS table keeps in-frame sequences only and misses some clones. Where compared with another copy, unresolved V genes explain less than half of these, and the others have no known cause. The sample table lists roughly 100,000 clones, around 76% of them with a count of one. The ten largest clones represent approximately 19% of the sample. The sequenced sample was peripheral blood. The receptors come from a woman in her 70s with acute or convalescent COVID-19.

The chain links TRBV2 to TRBJ1-4; tentatively, D is TRBD1 (5 bases). This CDR3 contains 13 residues. Trimming cost V 8 bases and J 7 bases, with 14 bases left between them. Germline CDR1 reads SNHLY; CDR2 reads FYNNEI. The CDR3 sequence: CASLRVYAEKLFF. CDR3 sequence (DNA): TGTGCCAGCCTCAGGGTTTACGCTGAAAAACTGTTTTTT.

The chain couples TRBV2 to TRBJ1-4; 7 bases line up with TRBD1. CDR3 length equals 16 residues. The V gene end was trimmed by 6 bases and the J gene end by 8 bases; junction bases not matched to a gene: 15. CDR1 is SNHLY, CDR2 FYNNEI, per germline. The chain's CDR3 is CASSGGATGIREKLFF. The CDR3 DNA follows: TGTGCCAGCAGCGGGGGAGCGACAGGGATAAGGGAAAAACTGTTTTTT.

The V and J genes are TRBV5-1 and TRBJ2-5, with D unresolved. The CDR3 covers 12 residues. Trimming took 4 bases from V and 4 from J, leaving 8 bases between them. Germline CDR1 is SGHRS and CDR2 is YFSETQ. The CDR3 bases are TGCGCCAGCAGCCCGACTCGAGAGACCCAGTACTTC. Its translation is CASSPTRETQYF.

The V gene is TRBV11-2, the J gene TRBJ1-6; perhaps TRBD1 as D (6 bases). Germline V gives CDR1 SGHAT, CDR2 FQNNGV. Trimming shortened V by 1 base and J by 5 bases, and 9 bases separated the two germline ends. The CDR3 extends over 15 amino acids. CDR3 sequence: CASSLGQADNSPLHF. The CDR3 coding sequence is TGTGCCAGCAGCTTAGGACAGGCGGATAATTCACCCCTCCACTTT.

The chain couples TRBV5-1 to TRBJ2-7, with 7 bases fitting TRBD2. The CDR3 runs to 16 residues. CDR1 SGHRS and CDR2 YFSETQ come from the germline V gene. Trimming removed 0 bases from V and 4 bases from J; junction bases left unmatched: 10. In DNA form, the CDR3 reads TGCGCCAGCAGCTTGGTATCTTCGGACGGGGGGTACGAGCAGTACTTC. It codes for CASSLVSSDGGYEQYF.

V and J are TRBV19 and TRBJ2-2; TRBD2 aligns across 8 bases. With V trimmed by 1 base and J by 0 bases, 7 bases remained unmatched. Per the germline V gene, CDR1 is LNHDA and CDR2 is SQIVND (reference sequence). This CDR3 region has 18 residues. In DNA form, the CDR3 reads TGTGCCAGTAGTATAGTTGCGGGGGGCTCCGCGAACACCGGGGAGCTGTTTTTT. This gives the protein CASSIVAGGSANTGELFF. Full variable domain (outside the CDR3, taken from reference TRBV19 and TRBJ2-2): DGGITQSPKYLFRKEGQNVTLSCEQNLNHDAMYWYRQDPGQGLRLIYYSQIVNDFQKGDIAEGYSVSREKKESFPLTVTSAQKNPTAFYLCASSIVAGGSANTGELFFGEGSRLTVL.

The V and J genes are TRBV7-6 and TRBJ2-3; maybe TRBD2 (7 bases). Trimming shortened V by 3 bases and J by 2 bases, and 15 bases separated the two germline ends. The CDR3 has 16 residues. The germline V gene has CDR1 SGHVS and CDR2 FNYEAQ. The CDR3 nucleotides read TGTGCCAGCAGCTTCGTTGCCGGGGGGCACACAGATACGCAGTATTTT. It codes for CASSFVAGGHTDTQYF.

CDR3 amino acids: CASSVYRLATEAFF. The CDR3 region has the DNA TGTGCCAGCAGTGTGTACAGGCTAGCGACTGAAGCTTTCTTT. The chain couples TRBV2 to TRBJ1-1; TRBD1 might be the D (5 bases). Between the trimmed V and J ends, which lost 4 bases and 5 bases, there was a span of 14 bases. Germline loops: CDR1 SNHLY, CDR2 FYNNEI. The CDR3 runs 14 residues. The full variable domain, in which reference TRBV2 and TRBJ1-1 provide the parts outside the CDR3, is EPEVTQTPSHQVTQMGQEVILRCVPISNHLYFYWYRQILGQKVEFLVSFYNNEISEKSEIFDDQFSVERPDGSNFTLKIRSTKLEDSAMYFCASSVYRLATEAFFGQGTRLTVV.

The rearrangement joins TRBV27 to TRBJ1-2; a weak D match, TRBD1 (5 bases). Per the germline V gene, CDR1 is MNHEY and CDR2 is SMNVEV (reference sequence). The CDR3 extends over 15 amino acids. V was shortened by 5 bases and J by 3 bases, with 16 bases between the two germline ends. CDR3 sequence: CASSPAGRGDYGYTF. Written as DNA, the CDR3 is TGTGCCAGCAGTCCGGCGGGGCGCGGAGACTATGGCTACACCTTC.

The rearrangement joins TRBV18 to TRBJ2-5, with D perhaps TRBD1 (6 bases). Trimming stripped 4 bases from V and 4 bases from J, with 16 bases between. Germline V gene data show CDR1 as KGHSH and CDR2 as LQKENI. The CDR3 is 15 amino acids. The CDR3, as DNA: TGTGCCAGCTCACAAACAGGGAATCAGGGAGAGACCCAGTACTTC. Its translation: CASSQTGNQGETQYF.

The gene calls are TRBV19 and TRBJ2-3; D might be TRBD2 (6 bases). CDR3 length: 13 residues. Trimming took 3 bases from V and 10 from J, leaving 14 bases between them. CDR1 is LNHDA and CDR2 is SQIVND in the germline V gene (reference sequence). CDR3 in amino acids: CASSMVHGGAQYF. CDR3 DNA: TGTGCCAGTAGTATGGTTCACGGGGGAGCGCAGTATTTT.

This sequence joins TRBV27 and TRBJ2-5, with 7 bases that match TRBD1. The V segment lost 6 bases and the J segment 9 bases; nucleotides outside the gene matches: 22. The CDR3 runs 17 residues. Germline V gives CDR1 MNHEY, CDR2 SMNVEV (reference sequence). As DNA, the CDR3 is TGTGCCAGCAGGGCGACTACCGGGACAGCCTTTCTTGGGGCCCAGTACTTC. Encoded protein: CASRATTGTAFLGAQYF.

This CDR3 is CASSHFLRVRPEKLFF. Here the CDR3 DNA reads TGCGCCAGCAGCCACTTCCTGAGGGTACGACCTGAAAAACTGTTTTTT. The V call is TRBV4-1, the J call TRBJ1-4; no firm D call. Germline V gene data show CDR1 as MGHRA and CDR2 as YSYEKL. The germline V and J ends were trimmed by 3 bases and 7 bases, with 18 bases remaining between them. The CDR3 is 16 amino acids.

The sample holds a few counts of this clone. The rearrangement joins TRBV2 to TRBJ1-2; D is ambiguous. Per germline, CDR1 SNHLY and CDR2 FYNNEI. CDR3 length equals 14 residues. Trimming took off 0 bases at V and 5 bases at J, with 10 bases between the two ends. The CDR3: CASSEARQRYGYTF. In DNA form, the CDR3 reads TGTGCCAGCAGTGAAGCGCGGCAGCGGTATGGCTACACCTTC.

The V gene is TRBV27, the J gene TRBJ2-1; TRBD2 is a possible D gene (6 bases). This CDR3 has 13 amino acids. Germline assignment: CDR1 MNHEY and CDR2 SMNVEV (reference sequence). Trimming removed 2 bases from V and 8 bases from J, with 10 bases in between. CDR3 residues: CASSLRPGDEQFF. The CDR3 DNA sequence: TGTGCCAGCAGTTTACGCCCGGGGGATGAGCAGTTCTTC.

The chain is built from TRBV19 and TRBJ1-1, with a tentative D call TRBD1 (5 bases). Germline CDR1 is LNHDA and CDR2 is SQIVND (reference sequence). V was clipped by 3 bases and J by 2 bases, with 13 bases between them. This CDR3 region has 15 residues. Here the CDR3 DNA reads TGTGCCAGTAGTATGGCCGGGAGGGGAAACACTGAAGCTTTCTTT. Translation: CASSMAGRGNTEAFF.

The chain couples TRBV7-2 to TRBJ2-7; possibly TRBD2 for D (6 bases). V shed 5 bases and J shed 0 bases, with 11 bases lying between them. CDR1 and CDR2 (germline): SGHTA, FQGNSA. This CDR3 has 14 residues. CDR3 sequence (DNA): TGTGCCAGCAGCCCGGGACTCAACTCCTACGAGCAGTACTTC. Its translation: CASSPGLNSYEQYF.

This chain uses TRBV5-1 with TRBJ2-1, with TRBD1 as a possible D gene (6 bases). Germline CDR1 is SGHRS and CDR2 is YFSETQ. CDR3 length: 14 amino acids. With 4 bases removed from V and 4 bases from J, the gap between germline ends came to 12 bases. Here the CDR3 DNA reads TGCGCCAGCAGCCTAAACACAGGGTACAATGAGCAGTTCTTC. Translation: CASSLNTGYNEQFF.

This clone was observed a few times. This chain links TRBV28 with TRBJ1-2; a possible D gene is TRBD1 (5 bases). Trimming cost V 4 bases and J 8 bases, with 14 bases left between them. Germline V gene data show CDR1 as MDHEN and CDR2 as SYDVKM. The CDR3 spans 13 residues. CDR3 DNA: TGTGCCAGCAGTTCGTCGCAGGGCAGGGGCTACACCTTC. Protein product: CASSSSQGRGYTF.